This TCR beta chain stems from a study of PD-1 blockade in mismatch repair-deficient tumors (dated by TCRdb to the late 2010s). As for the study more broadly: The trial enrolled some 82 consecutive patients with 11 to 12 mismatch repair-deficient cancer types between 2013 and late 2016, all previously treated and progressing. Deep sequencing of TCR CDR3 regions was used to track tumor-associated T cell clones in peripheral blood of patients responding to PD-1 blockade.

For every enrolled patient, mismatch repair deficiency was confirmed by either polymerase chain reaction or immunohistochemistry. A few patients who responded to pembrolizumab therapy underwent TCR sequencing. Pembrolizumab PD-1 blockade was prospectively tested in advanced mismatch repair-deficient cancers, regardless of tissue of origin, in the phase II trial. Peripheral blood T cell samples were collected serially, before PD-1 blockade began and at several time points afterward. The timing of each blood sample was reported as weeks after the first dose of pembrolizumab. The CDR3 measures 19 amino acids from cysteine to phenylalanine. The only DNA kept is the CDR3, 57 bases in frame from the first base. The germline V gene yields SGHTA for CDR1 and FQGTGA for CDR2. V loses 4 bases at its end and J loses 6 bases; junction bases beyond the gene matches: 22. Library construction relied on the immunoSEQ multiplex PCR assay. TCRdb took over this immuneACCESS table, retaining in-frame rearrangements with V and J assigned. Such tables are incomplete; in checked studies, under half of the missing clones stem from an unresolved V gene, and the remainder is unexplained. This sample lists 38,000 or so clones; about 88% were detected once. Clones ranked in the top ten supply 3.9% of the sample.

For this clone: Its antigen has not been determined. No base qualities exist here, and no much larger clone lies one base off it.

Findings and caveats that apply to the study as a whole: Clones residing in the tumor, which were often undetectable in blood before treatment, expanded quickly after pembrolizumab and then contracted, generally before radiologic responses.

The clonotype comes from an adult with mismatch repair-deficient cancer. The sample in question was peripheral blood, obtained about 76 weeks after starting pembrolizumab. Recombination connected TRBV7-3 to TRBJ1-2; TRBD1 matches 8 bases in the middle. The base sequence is TGTGCCAGCAGCTCAATAGGGCCGAGGACAGGGAAAAAGAAAGATGGCTACACCTTC. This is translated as CASSSIGPRTGKKKDGYTF.